These 32 T cell receptor beta chains originate from one sample sequenced in a study of breast tumors, draining lymph nodes, adjacent tissues. One entry per CDR3 protein results from TCRdb running MiXCR on the multiplex PCR reads. The profile covers about 270,000 distinct CDR3 sequences, with roughly 30% appearing a single time and about 1.2% taken by the ten largest. The lymph nodes were axillary draining lymph nodes from breast cancer patients. Sequencing was done on a sample of axillary lymph node tissue. The receptors derive from a female donor with breast cancer. Some clones in this sample may be carry-over from other donors' samples.

The table lists this clonotype with many counts. The chain links TRBV2 to TRBJ2-5, with 9 bases fitting TRBD1. Trimming cost V 6 bases and J 3 bases; bases outside gene matches: 11. The germline gives CDR1 SNHLY, CDR2 FYNNEI. This CDR3 is built from 16 residues. DNA for the CDR3: TGTGCCAGCAGGAAACAGGGGGCATCATCTAAAGAGACCCAGTACTTC. It translates to CASRKQGASSKETQYF. The full variable domain, in which reference TRBV2 and TRBJ2-5 provide the parts outside the CDR3, is EPEVTQTPSHQVTQMGQEVILRCVPISNHLYFYWYRQILGQKVEFLVSFYNNEISEKSEIFDDQFSVERPDGSNFTLKIRSTKLEDSAMYFCASRKQGASSKETQYFGPGTRLLVL.

Points on this clonotype: Just one base apart from a much larger clone, this may be a read error. The chain employs TRBV20-1 and TRBJ2-1; 7 bases agree with TRBD1. Germline V lookup: CDR1 DFQATT, CDR2 SNEGSKA (reference sequence). The CDR3 extends over 15 amino acids. The CDR3: CSATRFGQAYNEQLF. As DNA, the CDR3 is TGCAGTGCTACCCGTTTCGGACAGGCCTACAATGAGCAGCTCTTC.

This clonotype was detected ten times or more. The rearrangement uses TRBV7-9 and TRBJ2-7; 9 bases line up with TRBD1. CDR3 length: 16 amino acids. Germline V gene data show CDR1 as SEHNR and CDR2 as FQNEAQ (reference sequence). V shed 3 bases, J shed 3 bases, and the junction held 9 bases outside the gene matches. The CDR3 sequence: CASSFPPGQGFYEQYF. CDR3 bases: TGTGCCAGCAGCTTCCCCCCGGGACAGGGATTCTACGAGCAGTACTTC.

About this clonotype: Germline and junction disagree at one end, which may indicate a read error. The chain combines TRBV7-9 with TRBJ1-5, with TRBD1 identical over 7 bases. This CDR3 has 17 amino acids. Per germline, CDR1 SEHNR and CDR2 FQNEAQ (reference sequence). In DNA, the CDR3 is TGTGCCAGCAGCTCAACCCTCGGACAGGTTAGCGATCAGCCCCAGCATTTT. It codes for CASSSTLGQVSDQPQHF.

This clonotype was observed at least ten times. V gene TRBV5-5 combines with J gene TRBJ2-7; D is unresolved. From germline, CDR1 is SGHKS and CDR2 YYEKEE (reference sequence). This CDR3 spans 15 amino acids. Trimming took 4 bases from V and 4 from J, leaving 18 bases between them. CDR3 nucleotide sequence: TGTGCCAGCAGCCATATGACCAGGCGGACGTACGAGCAGTACTTC. It translates to CASSHMTRRTYEQYF.

This clonotype occurred many times. This rearrangement joins TRBV20-1 to TRBJ2-3; no clear D gene. The V and J ends lost 1 base and 5 bases respectively, with 13 bases between them. This CDR3 contains 14 residues. In germline, CDR1 is DFQATT, CDR2 SNEGSKA (reference sequence). CDR3 sequence (DNA): TGCAGTGCTAGAGGCTCCTACGCCGGAGATACGCAGTATTTT. This codes for CSARGSYAGDTQYF.

This clonotype was recorded at least ten times. The rearrangement links TRBV6-6 to TRBJ1-6, with D possibly TRBD1 on 5 matching bases. The CDR3 contains 16 residues. With 0 bases removed from V and 9 bases from J, the gap between germline ends came to 15 bases. In germline, CDR1 is MNHNY, CDR2 SVGAGI (reference sequence). The CDR3 protein is CASSYSAARGTSPLHF. DNA for the CDR3: TGTGCCAGCAGTTACTCTGCCGCGCGGGGGACTTCACCCCTCCACTTT.

A remark on this clonotype: This may arise from a read error, as a much more abundant clone is one base away. No conserved phenylalanine or tryptophan is present at the end of the CDR3, so a read error is the likely explanation. This rearrangement joins TRBV11-3 to TRBJ2-3; 14 nucleotides agree with TRBD2. The CDR3 runs to 15 residues. The V gene's germline CDR1 is SGHNT and CDR2 YENEEA. J was trimmed by 4 bases and V by 5 bases; bases with no gene match: 2. CDR3 region: CASSRTSGRSDTQYS. In DNA form, the CDR3 reads TGTGCCAGCAGCCGGACTAGCGGGAGGTCAGATACGCAGTATTCT.

This clonotype was counted ten times or more. The chain is built from TRBV14 and TRBJ1-2; D not resolved. Per the germline V gene, CDR1 is SGHDN and CDR2 is FVKESK. This CDR3 is 13 amino acids long. V lost 0 bases and J lost 6, with 8 bases in between. The chain's CDR3 is CASSQELHHGYTF. The CDR3 DNA follows: TGTGCCAGCAGCCAAGAACTTCATCATGGCTACACCTTC.

This clonotype came up many times. The J gene is TRBJ1-2, the V gene TRBV6-5; D not resolved. V was trimmed by 2 bases and J by 4 bases, leaving 8 bases between them. The CDR3 spans 13 residues. Germline-derived CDR1 and CDR2 are MNHEY and SVGAGI. CDR3 DNA: TGTGCCAGCAGTTACAGGGAGGCCTATGGCTACACCTTC. Translation gives CASSYREAYGYTF.

V gene TRBV12-3 or TRBV12-4 combines with J gene TRBJ2-2; possible D gene TRBD2, 5 bases. The CDR3 loop spans 12 amino acids. The V end lost 8 bases, the J end lost 5 bases, and 9 bases lay between the germline ends. CDR3 nucleotides: TGTGCCAGCCCGCGGGCGACCGGGGAGCTGTTTTTT. It yields the protein CASPRATGELFF.

The genes are TRBV20-1 and TRBJ2-5, with a possible D match to TRBD1 (6 bases). The end of the DNA aligns better with TRBJ2-7, so the J call may be wrong. Looked up from germline, CDR1 is DFQATT and CDR2 is SNEGSKA (reference sequence). There are 15 residues in the CDR3. CDR3 sequence reads: CSASPSDRIGLEQYF. DNA of the CDR3: TGCAGTGCTAGTCCGTCCGACAGGATCGGCCTCGAGCAGTACTTC.

The sample holds many counts of this clonotype. This chain connects TRBV20-1 to TRBJ1-6; D is unresolved. This CDR3 is 14 amino acids long. V was cut by 3 bases and J by 9 bases, with 15 bases left in between. Germline CDR1 reads DFQATT; CDR2 reads SNEGSKA (reference sequence). The CDR3: CSASSGPMVSPLHF. CDR3 nucleotide sequence: TGCAGTGCTAGTAGTGGACCAATGGTTTCACCCCTCCACTTT.

On this clonotype itself: A much more abundant neighbour one base away suggests this may be a read error. The chain uses TRBV5-4 and TRBJ2-3, with 7 nucleotides matching TRBD2. Per the germline V gene, CDR1 is SGHNT and CDR2 is YYREEE (reference sequence). The ends lost 4 bases at V and 5 bases at J; junction bases unmatched: 10. This CDR3 has 15 residues. The CDR3 reads CASSRRAGAEDTQYF. The CDR3 bases are TGTGCCAGCAGCCGTCGGGCGGGAGCGGAAGATACGCAGTATTTT.

There are many counts of this clonotype. The V gene is TRBV5-5, the J gene TRBJ2-7; D not resolved. Trimming took 4 bases from V and 2 from J, leaving 13 bases between them. Germline V gene sequence: CDR1 SGHKS, CDR2 YYEKEE (reference sequence). The CDR3 is made up of 14 amino acids. CDR3 sequence: CASSPGRLTYEQYF. The CDR3 nucleotides are TGTGCCAGCAGCCCAGGACGGCTGACCTACGAGCAGTACTTC. Full variable domain (rest looked up from reference TRBV5-5 and TRBJ2-7): DAGVTQSPTHLIKTRGQQVTLRCSPISGHKSVSWYQQVLGQGPQFIFQYYEKEERGRGNFPDRFSARQFPNYSSELNVNALLLGDSALYLCASSPGRLTYEQYFGPGTRLTVT.

The chain is built from TRBV11-3 and TRBJ2-3, with D unclear. CDR3 size: 14 residues. The V gene's germline CDR1 is SGHNT and CDR2 YENEEA. V gave up 3 bases and J gave up 0 bases, with 7 bases separating them. The CDR3 is CASSLTGSTDTQYF. DNA for the CDR3: TGTGCCAGCAGCTTGACTGGCAGCACAGATACGCAGTATTTT.

This clonotype was picked up a small number of times. J is TRBJ1-4 and V is TRBV27; no definite D call. The CDR3 has 13 amino acids. The V end was cut by 5 bases, the J end by 6 bases, with 10 bases between. Germline CDR1 is MNHEY and CDR2 is SMNVEV (reference sequence). The CDR3 DNA is TGTGCCAGCAGTAGGAGGACGGATGAAAAACTGTTTTTT. Residues: CASSRRTDEKLFF.

This clonotype was counted ten times or more. This rearrangement joins TRBV7-2 to TRBJ2-3; TRBD1 is a possible D gene (5 bases). The CDR3 sequence is 12 residues long. The germline CDR1 and CDR2 sequences are SGHTA and FQGNSA. V was clipped by 5 bases and J by 9 bases, with 12 bases between them. CDR3 amino acids: CASSDGAGTQYF. CDR3 in DNA: TGTGCCAGCAGCGACGGAGCAGGGACGCAGTATTTT.

On this clonotype itself: This likely comes from a read error, as the CDR3 has no conserved phenylalanine or tryptophan at its end. This chain uses TRBV5-1 with TRBJ2-3; TRBD1 aligns across 9 bases. The CDR3 is made up of 15 amino acids. CDR1 is SGHRS and CDR2 is YFSETQ in the germline V gene. V shed 0 bases and J 4 bases; nucleotides not matched to a gene: 3. The CDR3 region is CASSLVTGGADTQYI. The CDR3 nucleotides are TGCGCCAGCAGCTTGGTGACAGGGGGGGCAGATACGCAGTATATT.

The chain couples TRBV11-2 to TRBJ2-2; TRBD2 might be the D (5 bases). This CDR3 spans 16 amino acids. V was clipped by 2 bases and J by 2 bases, with 12 bases between them. Germline V CDR1 and CDR2: SGHAT, FQNNGV. Here the CDR3 reads CASSLPAEINTGELFF. CDR3 sequence (DNA): TGTGCCAGCAGCTTACCAGCGGAAATTAACACCGGGGAGCTGTTTTTT.

This clonotype was recorded many times. V gene TRBV7-2 combines with J gene TRBJ2-2, with TRBD2 identical over 7 bases. The CDR3 sequence is 18 residues long. Germline V lookup: CDR1 SGHTA, CDR2 FQGNSA. J gave up 7 bases and V 3 bases, and 17 bases lay outside the gene matches. CDR3 sequence: CASSFPRHAGTIGGELFF. In DNA, the CDR3 is TGTGCCAGCAGCTTCCCCCGGCACGCCGGGACTATCGGCGGGGAGCTGTTTTTT.

The V call is TRBV27, the J call TRBJ1-2; the D is unclear. The germline V gene encodes CDR1 MNHEY and CDR2 SMNVEV (reference sequence). The CDR3 loop spans 16 amino acids. V was cut by 6 bases and J by 4 bases, with 21 bases left in between. This chain's CDR3 is CASRPSGAEPSYGYTF. The CDR3 nucleotides are TGTGCCAGCAGGCCCTCGGGAGCCGAACCCTCCTATGGCTACACCTTC.

This clonotype showed up many times. The chain recombines TRBV5-8 with TRBJ1-4; D remains unclear. From germline, CDR1 is SGHTS and CDR2 YDEGEE. The germline V and J ends were trimmed by 2 bases and 0 bases, with 14 bases remaining between them. This CDR3 has 17 amino acids. The CDR3 DNA reads as TGTGCCAGCAGCTTCTCACGAGGAGGCGCAACTAATGAAAAACTGTTTTTT. This sequence encodes CASSFSRGGATNEKLFF.

This clonotype was found many times. The chain has TRBV20-1 and TRBJ1-5; tentatively, D is TRBD1 (6 bases). V lost 3 bases and J 4 bases, leaving 16 bases between the germline ends. This CDR3 region has 15 residues. The V gene's germline CDR1 is DFQATT and CDR2 SNEGSKA (reference sequence). The CDR3 DNA reads as TGCAGTGCTAGGGTGTTAGGACAGAGTAATCAGCCCCAGCATTTT. Amino acid sequence: CSARVLGQSNQPQHF.

At least ten counts were recorded for this clonotype. The chain recombines TRBV19 with TRBJ2-7, with D possibly being TRBD2 (7 bases). V was clipped by 10 bases and J by 6 bases, with 16 bases between them. The germline gives CDR1 LNHDA, CDR2 SQIVND (reference sequence). This CDR3 spans 12 amino acids. The CDR3 here is CATRGGGGEQYF. CDR3 nucleotides: TGTGCCACAAGGGGAGGGGGAGGCGAGCAGTACTTC.

The table lists this clonotype with a few counts. J is TRBJ1-2 and V is TRBV30; D unresolved. The CDR3 is 13 amino acids. Germline loops: CDR1 GTSNPN, CDR2 SVGIG (reference sequence). CDR3 protein: CGVMEVVNYGYTF. CDR3 sequence (DNA): TGTGGTGTGATGGAGGTGGTTAACTATGGCTACACCTTC.

In this sample, this clonotype turned up a few times. The V call is TRBV12-3 or TRBV12-4, the J call TRBJ1-1, with unresolved D. The V end lost 3 bases, the J end lost 7 bases, and 12 bases lay between the germline ends. The CDR3 has 13 amino acids. CDR3 bases: TGTGCCAGCAGTTTCTTTGTTACGGGTGAAGCTTTCTTT. Protein product: CASSFFVTGEAFF.

This clonotype occurred a few times. The chain has TRBV20-1 and TRBJ1-1; D is undetermined. Per germline, CDR1 DFQATT and CDR2 SNEGSKA (reference sequence). This CDR3 spans 13 amino acids. Between the trimmed V and J ends, which lost 3 bases and 2 bases, there was a span of 10 bases. The CDR3 nucleotides are TGCAGTGCTAGTGTGGGAGCAAACACTGAAGCTTTCTTT. Amino acids: CSASVGANTEAFF.

The table lists this clonotype with many counts. The chain links TRBV19 to TRBJ2-5; the match to TRBD2 covers 7 bases. J gave up 1 base and V 6 bases, and 8 bases lay outside the gene matches. Germline V gives CDR1 LNHDA, CDR2 SQIVND (reference sequence). The CDR3 runs 15 residues. The CDR3 DNA sequence: TGTGCCAGTAGAGCCGGGACGGGGGGCCAAGAGACCCAGTACTTC. This codes for CASRAGTGGQETQYF.

Ten or more counts support this clonotype. The chain is built from TRBV7-9 and TRBJ2-6, with 8 bases identical to TRBD1. Losses at the gene ends were 1 base for V and 1 base for J; bases not matched to a gene: 12. This CDR3 spans 20 amino acids. Germline CDR1 reads SEHNR; CDR2 reads FQNEAQ (reference sequence). The chain's CDR3 is CASSLGYGGTGISGANVLTF. The DNA for the CDR3 is TGTGCCAGCAGCTTAGGTTATGGGGGGACAGGAATATCTGGGGCCAACGTCCTGACTTTC. The full variable domain, rest sourced from reference TRBV7-9 and TRBJ2-6, is DTGVSQNPRHKITKRGQNVTFRCDPISEHNRLYWYRQTLGQGPEFLTYFQNEAQLEKSRLLSDRFSAERPKGSFSTLEIQRTEQGDSAMYLCASSLGYGGTGISGANVLTFGAGSRLTVL.

This clonotype was counted many times. The chain carries TRBV19 and TRBJ1-5; D unresolved. V lost 5 bases, J lost 5 bases, and 19 bases lay in between. CDR3 length: 16 amino acids. Germline-derived CDR1 and CDR2 are LNHDA and SQIVND (reference sequence). The CDR3 loop is CASSEREGGQYQPQHF. The CDR3 nucleotides are TGTGCCAGTAGTGAACGGGAAGGCGGGCAGTATCAGCCCCAGCATTTT.

This clonotype was recorded at least ten times. V usage is TRBV6-1 and J usage is TRBJ2-3; D is undetermined. This CDR3 comprises 13 residues. The V gene's germline CDR1 is MNHNS and CDR2 SASEGT. V shed 7 bases and J shed 2 bases, with 10 bases lying between them. Written as DNA, the CDR3 is TGTGCCAGCAAGTGGCAGAACACAGATACGCAGTATTTT. Translating gives CASKWQNTDTQYF.